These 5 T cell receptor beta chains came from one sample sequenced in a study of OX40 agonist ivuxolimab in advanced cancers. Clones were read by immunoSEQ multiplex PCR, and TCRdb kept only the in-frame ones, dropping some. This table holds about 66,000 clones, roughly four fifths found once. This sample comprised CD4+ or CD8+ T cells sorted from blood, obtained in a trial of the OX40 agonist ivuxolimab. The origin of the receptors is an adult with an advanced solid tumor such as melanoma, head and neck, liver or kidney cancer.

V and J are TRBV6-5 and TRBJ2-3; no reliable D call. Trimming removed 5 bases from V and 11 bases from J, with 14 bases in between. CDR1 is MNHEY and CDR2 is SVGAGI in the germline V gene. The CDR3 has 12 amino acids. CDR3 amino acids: CASSKPGLEQYF. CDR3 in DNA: TGTGCCAGCAGTAAACCGGGCCTTGAGCAGTATTTT.

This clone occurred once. The CDR3 DNA follows: TGTGCCAGCAGTTCCGCTCTAGCGGGGGCCGGGGAGCTGTTTTTT. As protein: CASSSALAGAGELFF. The chain carries TRBV6-6 and TRBJ2-2, with TRBD2 identical over 10 bases. The J segment lost 6 bases and the V segment lost 4 bases, leaving 5 bases of the junction unmatched. CDR3 size: 15 residues. The germline V gene encodes CDR1 MNHNY and CDR2 SVGAGI (reference sequence).

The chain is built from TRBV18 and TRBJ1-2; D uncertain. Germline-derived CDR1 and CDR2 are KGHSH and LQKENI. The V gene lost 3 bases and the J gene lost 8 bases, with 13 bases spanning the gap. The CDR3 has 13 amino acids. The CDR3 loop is CASSPDVSPGYTF. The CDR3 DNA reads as TGTGCCAGCTCACCCGATGTCTCCCCGGGCTACACCTTC.

Written as DNA, the CDR3 is TGTGCCTGGAGTTCGTACACTGAAGCTTTCTTT. Translating it yields CAWSSYTEAFF. This rearrangement joins TRBV30 to TRBJ1-1; D unclear. The germline V and J ends were trimmed by 2 bases and 3 bases, with 4 bases remaining between them. This CDR3 is 11 amino acids long. Germline-derived CDR1 and CDR2 are GTSNPN and SVGIG (reference sequence).

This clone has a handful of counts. The chain's CDR3 is CASSDPTTGTDTQYF. In DNA, the CDR3 is TGTGCCAGCAGCGACCCAACGACAGGGACAGATACGCAGTATTTT. This chain links TRBV11-2 with TRBJ2-3, with 7 bases that match TRBD1. V shed 5 bases and J 3 bases; nucleotides not matched to a gene: 8. From germline, CDR1 is SGHAT and CDR2 FQNNGV. CDR3 length: 15 residues.